Each of the 8 T cell receptor beta chains below was sequenced from the same sample in a study of blood T cell repertoires in COVID-19 (dated by TCRdb to 2018 to 2020). Receptors were amplified or captured by the immunoSEQ multiplex PCR assay. As stored in TCRdb, this immuneACCESS dataset retains in-frame rearrangements with V and J assigned. A fraction of the clones does not appear; measured against another copy, unresolved V genes explain less than half of the discrepancy, and the remainder lacks a known reason. The sample table holds around 150,000 clones, of which over 80% were seen once. The top ten clones comprise about 4.8% of the sample. Sequenced input: peripheral blood. The receptors derive from a man younger than 45 with COVID-19, enrolled during active disease.

This chain connects TRBV28 to TRBJ1-2, with D perhaps TRBD1 (6 bases). The germline V gene encodes CDR1 MDHEN and CDR2 SYDVKM. The CDR3 loop spans 14 amino acids. The ends were cut back, 3 bases at V and 4 bases at J, with 12 bases in the middle. CDR3 protein: CASSLSDRGYGYTF. The CDR3 DNA reads as TGTGCCAGCAGTTTGTCGGACAGAGGCTATGGCTACACCTTC.

V gene TRBV4-3 combines with J gene TRBJ2-3; 16 positions agree with TRBD2. Germline CDR1 is LGHNA and CDR2 is YSLEER. V shed 4 bases, J shed 7 bases, and the junction held 14 bases outside the gene matches. The CDR3 consists of 19 residues. CDR3 amino acids: CASSRDRVTGLAGGNTQYF. The CDR3, as DNA: TGCGCCAGCAGCCGGGACCGGGTAACGGGACTAGCGGGGGGGAATACGCAGTATTTT.

This sequence joins TRBV12-5 and TRBJ2-5; 8 positions agree with TRBD1. V lost 6 bases to trimming and J lost 5 bases; unmatched junction nucleotides: 8. Germline V gives CDR1 LGHNT, CDR2 FRNRAP. The CDR3 runs to 14 residues. The CDR3 sequence is CASGKGTGWETQYF. DNA of the CDR3: TGTGCTAGTGGGAAAGGGACAGGATGGGAGACCCAGTACTTC.

The V call is TRBV5-1, the J call TRBJ2-5; D is unresolved. Trimming removed 5 bases at V and 2 bases at J, with 13 bases between. Germline CDR1 SGHRS, CDR2 YFSETQ. This CDR3 is 14 amino acids long. This CDR3 reads CASRSEVPQETQYF. Written as DNA, the CDR3 is TGCGCCAGCAGGAGTGAGGTCCCTCAAGAGACCCAGTACTTC.

J is TRBJ2-5 and V is TRBV13; D perhaps matches TRBD1 (6 bases). V was clipped by 5 bases and J by 2 bases, with 9 bases between them. Germline CDR1 PRHDT, CDR2 FYEKMQ (reference sequence). The CDR3 totals 13 residues. The CDR3 sequence is CASSRDTQETQYF. CDR3 nucleotides: TGTGCCAGCAGCCGGGACACGCAAGAGACCCAGTACTTC.

This sequence joins TRBV4-3 and TRBJ1-2; possible D gene TRBD1, 5 bases. Trimming took 3 bases from V and 4 from J, leaving 18 bases between them. This CDR3 has 16 residues. CDR1 is LGHNA and CDR2 is YSLEER in the germline V gene. DNA for the CDR3: TGCGCCAGCAGCCATATTGGGTCGGGGGGTAGCTATGGCTACACCTTC. This codes for CASSHIGSGGSYGYTF.

The chain combines TRBV2 with TRBJ2-2; 8 bases map to TRBD1. Germline-derived CDR1 and CDR2 are SNHLY and FYNNEI. Trimming took 4 bases from V and 5 from J; bases not matched to a gene: 3. There are 14 residues in the CDR3. Here the CDR3 reads CASSGQGYTGELFF. As DNA, the CDR3 is TGTGCCAGCAGTGGACAGGGGTATACCGGGGAGCTGTTTTTT.

The chain recombines TRBV19 with TRBJ1-1; the D gene is possibly TRBD1 (5 bases). The CDR3 is made up of 13 amino acids. The V and J ends lost 2 bases and 6 bases respectively, with 10 bases between them. The germline V gene encodes CDR1 LNHDA and CDR2 SQIVND (reference sequence). CDR3 sequence: CASSIMGGSEAFF. The DNA of the CDR3 is TGTGCCAGTAGTATAATGGGGGGATCTGAAGCTTTCTTT.